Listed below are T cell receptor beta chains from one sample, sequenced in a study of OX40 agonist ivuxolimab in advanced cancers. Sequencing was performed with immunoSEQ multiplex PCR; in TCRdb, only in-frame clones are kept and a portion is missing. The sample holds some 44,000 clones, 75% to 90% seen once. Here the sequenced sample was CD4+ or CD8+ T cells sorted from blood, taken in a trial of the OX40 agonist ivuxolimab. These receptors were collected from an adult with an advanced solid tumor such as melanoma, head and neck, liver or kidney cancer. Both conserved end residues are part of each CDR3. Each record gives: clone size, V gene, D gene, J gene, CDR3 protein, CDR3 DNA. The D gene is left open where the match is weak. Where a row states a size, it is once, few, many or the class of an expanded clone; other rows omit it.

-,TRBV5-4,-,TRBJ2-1,CASSPASYNEQFF,TGTGCCAGCAGCCCCGCGTCCTACAATGAGCAGTTCTTC
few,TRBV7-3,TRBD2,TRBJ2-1,CASSLTAGGSEQFF,TGTGCCAGCAGCTTAACAGCGGGAGGGAGTGAGCAGTTCTTC
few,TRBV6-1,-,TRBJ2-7,CASSGGAYMPGEQYF,TGTGCCAGCAGTGGAGGTGCGTACATGCCGGGCGAGCAGTACTTC
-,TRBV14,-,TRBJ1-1,CASSQERLSRGTEAFF,TGTGCCAGCAGCCAAGAGCGATTGAGCAGGGGTACTGAAGCTTTCTTT
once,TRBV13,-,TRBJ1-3,CASSGRKGNTIYF,TGTGCCAGCAGCGGAAGAAAAGGAAACACCATATATTTT
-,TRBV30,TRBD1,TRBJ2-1,CAWKRGTGSYNEQFF,TGTGCCTGGAAGAGGGGGACAGGCTCCTACAATGAGCAGTTCTTC
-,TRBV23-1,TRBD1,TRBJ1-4,CASTHDRALGKNEKLFF,TGCGCCAGCACCCACGACAGGGCCTTAGGGAAAAATGAAAAACTGTTTTTT
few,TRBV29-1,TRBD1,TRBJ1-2,CSVRGQGNYGYTF,TGCAGCGTACGAGGACAGGGTAACTATGGCTACACCTTC
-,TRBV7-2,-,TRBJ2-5,CASSLVYTQYF,TGTGCCAGCAGCTTAGTCTACACCCAGTACTTC
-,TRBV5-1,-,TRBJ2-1,CASSLGGSLNPLGRRNEQFF,TGCGCCAGCAGCTTGGGGGGCAGCTTGAACCCTTTGGGCCGTAGGAATGAGCAGTTCTTC
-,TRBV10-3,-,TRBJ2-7,CAISEYEYEQYF,TGTGCCATCAGTGAGTATGAGTACGAGCAGTACTTC
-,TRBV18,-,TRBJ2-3,CASSQGNTDTQYF,TGTGCCAGCTCCCAGGGAAACACAGATACGCAGTATTTT
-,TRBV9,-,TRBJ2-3,CASSRTGSDTQYF,TGTGCCAGCAGCCGGACGGGGTCAGATACGCAGTATTTT
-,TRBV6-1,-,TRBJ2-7,CASRPTLQGSYEQYF,TGTGCCAGCAGACCTACCTTACAGGGATCCTACGAGCAGTACTTC
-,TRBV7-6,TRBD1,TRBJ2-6,CASSLEGTGAFGANVLTF,TGTGCCAGCAGCTTAGAAGGGACAGGGGCGTTCGGGGCCAACGTCCTGACTTTC
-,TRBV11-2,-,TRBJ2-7,CASSLAGVEGRYEQYF,TGTGCCAGCAGCTTAGCGGGGGTGGAGGGGAGATACGAGCAGTACTTC
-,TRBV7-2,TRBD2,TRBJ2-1,CASSSGRVGSEQFF,TGTGCCAGCAGTAGCGGGAGAGTGGGGAGTGAGCAGTTCTTC
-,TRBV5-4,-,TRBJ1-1,CASSLGGGDTEAFF,TGTGCCAGCAGCTTGGGGGGGGGAGACACTGAAGCTTTCTTT
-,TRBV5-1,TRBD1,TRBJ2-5,CASSLMTGGQETQYF,TGCGCCAGCAGCTTGATGACAGGGGGCCAAGAGACCCAGTACTTC
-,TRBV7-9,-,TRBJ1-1,CASSLVIGPGTEAFF,TGTGCCAGCAGCTTAGTAATAGGTCCAGGGACTGAAGCTTTCTTT
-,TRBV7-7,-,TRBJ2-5,CASSPDDRDQYF,TGTGCTAGCAGCCCCGATGATAGGGACCAGTACTTC
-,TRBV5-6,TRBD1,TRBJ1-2,CASSFPGQRNYGYTF,TGTGCCAGCAGCTTCCCGGGACAGCGAAACTATGGCTACACCTTC
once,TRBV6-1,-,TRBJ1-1,CASSESGQVYFFF,TGTGCCAGCAGTGAATCTGGCCAGGTATACTTTTTCTTT
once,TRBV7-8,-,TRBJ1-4,CASSLARNTINEKLFF,TGTGCCAGCAGCTTAGCGAGAAACACTATAAATGAAAAACTGTTTTTT
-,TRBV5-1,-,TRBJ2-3,CASSPDKRTDTQYF,TGCGCCAGCAGCCCGGACAAACGCACAGATACGCAGTATTTT
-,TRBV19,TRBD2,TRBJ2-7,CASSTREGYEQYF,TGTGCCAGTAGTACCCGGGAGGGGTACGAGCAGTACTTC
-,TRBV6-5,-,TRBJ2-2,CASNSRGTGELFF,TGTGCCAGCAATTCCAGGGGTACCGGGGAGCTGTTTTTT
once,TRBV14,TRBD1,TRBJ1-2,CASSKTTGNRYGYTF,TGTGCCAGCAGCAAAACGACAGGGAATCGGTATGGCTACACCTTC
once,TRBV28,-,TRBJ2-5,CATRTASYQETQYF,TGTGCCACGCGGACAGCCTCTTACCAAGAGACCCAGTACTTC
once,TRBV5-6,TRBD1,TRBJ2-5,CASTRTGQETQYF,TGTGCCAGCACCCGGACAGGGCAAGAGACCCAGTACTTC
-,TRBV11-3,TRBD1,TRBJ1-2,CASSSPPGQEEMRTF,TGTGCCAGCAGCTCGCCTCCGGGACAGGAGGAGATGAGGACCTTC
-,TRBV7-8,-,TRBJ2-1,CASSYAPLRGNEQFF,TGTGCCAGCAGCTACGCACCCCTCCGTGGGAATGAGCAGTTCTTC
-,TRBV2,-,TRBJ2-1,CASKREGGNEQFF,TGTGCCAGCAAAAGGGAGGGGGGCAATGAGCAGTTCTTC
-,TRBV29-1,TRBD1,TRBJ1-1,CSAGDRQTTEAFF,TGCAGCGCTGGGGACAGACAGACCACTGAAGCTTTCTTT
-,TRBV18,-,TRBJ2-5,CASSLQQNQETQYF,TGTGCCAGCTCACTTCAGCAGAACCAAGAGACCCAGTACTTC
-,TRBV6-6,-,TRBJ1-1,CASSYQGFGGTEAFF,TGTGCCAGCAGTTACCAGGGGTTCGGGGGGACTGAAGCTTTCTTT
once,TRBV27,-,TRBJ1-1,CASTPGLGNTEAFF,TGTGCCAGCACCCCTGGGCTGGGGAACACTGAAGCTTTCTTT
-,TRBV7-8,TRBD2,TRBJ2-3,CASSSLAGGGTDTQYF,TGTGCCAGCAGCTCCCTAGCGGGAGGGGGCACAGATACGCAGTATTTT
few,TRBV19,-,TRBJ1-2,CASSHQASYGYTF,TGTGCCAGTAGTCACCAGGCGAGCTATGGCTACACCTTC
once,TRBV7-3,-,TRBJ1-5,CASSLARAKMSNQPQHF,TGTGCCAGCAGCTTAGCCAGGGCCAAGATGAGCAATCAGCCCCAGCATTTT
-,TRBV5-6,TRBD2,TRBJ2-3,CASSYGTSGRSFSYTQYF,TGTGCCAGCAGCTACGGGACTAGCGGGAGATCCTTTTCGTATACGCAGTATTTT
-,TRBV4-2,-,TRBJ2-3,CASSQMGGTSTDTQYF,TGTGCCAGCAGCCAAATGGGCGGGACTAGCACAGATACGCAGTATTTT